This T cell receptor (beta chain) was sequenced in a study of control samples from healthy donors and cancer patients. TCRdb's table, derived via immunoSEQ multiplex PCR, lists solely in-frame clones and lacks some. In the table there are some 120,000 clones, 80% to 95% of which are singletons. The CDR3 runs 16 residues. Germline CDR1 MNHNS, CDR2 SASEGT. Trimming removed 3 bases from V and 1 base from J; junction bases left unmatched: 4. This clonotype was sampled from a man between 18 and 35 years old in good health. The sample taken for sequencing was blood. The J gene is TRBJ2-2, the V gene TRBV6-1; TRBD1 matches at 8 bases. CDR3 bases: TGTGCCAGCAGTGACGCCAGGGGGCTGAACACCGGGGAGCTGTTTTTT. It is translated as CASSDARGLNTGELFF.